These 3 T cell receptor beta chains share one sample of origin, sequenced in a study of Ad26.COV2.S vaccination and SARS-CoV-2 variants. Method: immunoSEQ multiplex PCR; TCRdb's copy keeps in-frame clones and lacks some. Seen here are tens of thousands of clones, more than 65% observed once, and the top ten hold about a sixth. This material consisted of peripheral blood, taken after recovery from COVID-19. The receptors were sampled from a human donor who had recovered from COVID-19.

The rearrangement uses TRBV19 and TRBJ2-7; 8 bases map to TRBD2. V lost 5 bases, J lost 2 bases, and 5 bases stayed unmatched. This CDR3 region has 14 residues. CDR1 LNHDA and CDR2 SQIVND come from the germline V gene (reference sequence). The CDR3 nucleotides are TGTGCCAGTAGTTTAAAAGCGGGAGCCTACGAGCAGTACTTC. Its protein is CASSLKAGAYEQYF.

This clone is a singleton in its sample. The chain has TRBV3-1 (or the pseudogene TRBV3-2) and TRBJ2-2; TRBD1 matches 10 bases. The CDR3 contains 19 residues. Per the germline V gene, CDR1 is LGHDT and CDR2 is YNNKEL (reference sequence). Trimming removed 0 bases from V and 2 bases from J; junction bases left unmatched: 9. CDR3 sequence (DNA): TGTGCCAGCAGCCAAGAACGCGACAGGGGGCGTTTTAACACCGGGGAGCTGTTTTTT. Translation: CASSQERDRGRFNTGELFF.

The chain has TRBV6-1 and TRBJ1-1, with D possibly TRBD1 on 5 matching bases. V was cut by 3 bases and J by 3 bases, with 17 bases left in between. The CDR3 has 16 amino acids. Germline assignment: CDR1 MNHNS and CDR2 SASEGT. The CDR3 reads CASSDLPGTADTEAFF. In nucleotides, the CDR3 is TGTGCCAGCAGTGATCTCCCCGGGACGGCCGACACTGAAGCTTTCTTT.